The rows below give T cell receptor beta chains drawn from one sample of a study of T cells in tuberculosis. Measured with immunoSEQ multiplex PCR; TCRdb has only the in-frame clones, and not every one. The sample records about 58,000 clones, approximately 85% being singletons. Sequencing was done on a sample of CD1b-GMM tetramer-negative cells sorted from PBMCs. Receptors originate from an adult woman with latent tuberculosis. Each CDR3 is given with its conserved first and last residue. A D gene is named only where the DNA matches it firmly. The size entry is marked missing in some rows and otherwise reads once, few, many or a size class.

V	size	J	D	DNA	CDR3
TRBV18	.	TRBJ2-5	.	TGTGCCAGCTCACCACCGGGTATGAGGGTGGAGACCCAGTACTTC	CASSPPGMRVETQYF
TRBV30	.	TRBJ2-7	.	TGTGCCTGGAGTGTACATCACGAGCAGTACTTC	CAWSVHHEQYF
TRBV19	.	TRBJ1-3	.	TGTGCCAGTAATTCGTACGACTTCTCTGGAAACACCATATATTTT	CASNSYDFSGNTIYF
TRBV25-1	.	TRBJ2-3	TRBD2	TGTGCCAGCAGGACTAGCGGCACAGATACGCAGTATTTT	CASRTSGTDTQYF
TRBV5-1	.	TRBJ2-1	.	TGCGCCAGCAGCCCCGGTCTAGCGAGCGATGAGCAGTTCTTC	CASSPGLASDEQFF
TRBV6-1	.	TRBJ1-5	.	TGTGCCAGCACAGTCGGGGGGGGTCAGCCCCAGCATTTT	CASTVGGGQPQHF
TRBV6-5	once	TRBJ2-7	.	TGTGCCAGCAGTTACGCCGCTGATAGATATTGGGAGCAGTACTTC	CASSYAADRYWEQYF
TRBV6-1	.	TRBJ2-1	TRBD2	TGTGCCAGCAGCTTGTCGGGGACTACCGTCAATGAGCAGTTCTTC	CASSLSGTTVNEQFF
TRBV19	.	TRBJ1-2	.	TGTGCCAGTAGTAGTGTGCAAGGGGGAAAGAATGGCTACACCTTC	CASSSVQGGKNGYTF
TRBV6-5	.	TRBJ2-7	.	TGTGCCAGCTCCCGACTACAGGGTTACGAGCAGTACTTC	CASSRLQGYEQYF
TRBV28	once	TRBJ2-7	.	TGTGCCAGCAGTTCGCGGGGGCCGGGTTACTACGAGCAGTACTTC	CASSSRGPGYYEQYF
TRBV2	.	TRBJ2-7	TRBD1	TGTGCCAGCAGTGACCCCGGACAGGGTACCTACGAGCAGTACTTC	CASSDPGQGTYEQYF
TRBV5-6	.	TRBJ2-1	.	TGTGCCAGCAGCTTCGGGTCGGGGGAGCAGTTCTTC	CASSFGSGEQFF
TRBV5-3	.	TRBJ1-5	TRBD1	TGTGCCAGAAGCCTAACAACCTTCTCCGGGACAGGGAGGGGTCAGCCCCAGCATTTT	CARSLTTFSGTGRGQPQHF
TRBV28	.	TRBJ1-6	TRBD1	TGTGCCAGCAGTCTCTCCCGACAGGGAGATTCACCCCTCCACTTT	CASSLSRQGDSPLHF
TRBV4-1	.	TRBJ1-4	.	TGCGCCAGCAGCCAAGAATTAAATCAGGGGTTGAGCGAAAAACTGTTTTTT	CASSQELNQGLSEKLFF
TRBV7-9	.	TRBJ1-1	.	TGTGCCAGCAGCTTACTCGGGTCCACTGAAGCTTTCTTT	CASSLLGSTEAFF
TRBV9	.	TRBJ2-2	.	TGTGCCAGCAGCGTAGGTACGGGCACCGGGGAGCTGTTTTTT	CASSVGTGTGELFF
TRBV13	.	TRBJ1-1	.	TGTGCCAGCAGCTTAACGGCAGGATATAGGGGGGGCACTGAAGCTTTCTTT	CASSLTAGYRGGTEAFF
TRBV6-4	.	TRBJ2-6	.	TGTGCCAGCAGTGGCAGGGCTGGGGCCAACGTCCTGACTTTC	CASSGRAGANVLTF
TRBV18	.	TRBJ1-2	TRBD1	TGTGCCAGCTCACCGGACAGGGGGTATGGCTACACCTTC	CASSPDRGYGYTF
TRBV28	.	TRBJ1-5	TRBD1	TGTGCCACCTCAGGGATTACAGGGGTTCAGCCCCAGCATTTT	CATSGITGVQPQHF
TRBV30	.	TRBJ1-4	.	TGTGCCTGGAGTGTACAGTGGGCCCCGAATGAAAAACTGTTTTTT	CAWSVQWAPNEKLFF
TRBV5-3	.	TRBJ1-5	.	TGTGCCAGAAGCCAAAGGGGAGTAAGGGGGAATCAGCCCCAGCATTTT	CARSQRGVRGNQPQHF
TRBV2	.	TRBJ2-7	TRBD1	TGTGCCAGCAGGGCCGGGACAGGGGCGCCCGAGCAGTACTTC	CASRAGTGAPEQYF
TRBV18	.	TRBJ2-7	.	TGTGCCAGCTCACCACCTCCACAGGCCTACGAGCAGTACTTC	CASSPPPQAYEQYF
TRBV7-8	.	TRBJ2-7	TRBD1	TGTGCCAGCAGAGGGGGACAGGGTAGCAACGAGCAGTACTTC	CASRGGQGSNEQYF
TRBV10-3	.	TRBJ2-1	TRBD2	TGTGCCATCAGTGACCCCGAGCGGGGGACCTCCTACAATGAGCAGTTCTTC	CAISDPERGTSYNEQFF
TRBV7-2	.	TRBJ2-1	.	TGTGCCAGCAGCTTAGCCCCGAGGGAAGAGCAGTTCTTC	CASSLAPREEQFF
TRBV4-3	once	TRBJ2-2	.	TGCGCCAGCAGCCAAGATTGGCTAGGTCCTCCCGGGGAGCTGTTTTTT	CASSQDWLGPPGELFF
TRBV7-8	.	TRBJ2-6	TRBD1	TGTGCCAGCAGCCCGCAACAGGGGGCGCCTGGGGCCAACGTCCTGACTTTC	CASSPQQGAPGANVLTF
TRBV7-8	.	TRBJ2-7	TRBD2	TGTGCCAGCAGCTTCAATGCGGGAGTCAGCGAGCAGTACTTC	CASSFNAGVSEQYF
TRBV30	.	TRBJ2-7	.	TGTGCCTGGAGCGTGGGAATCGGGACTCTGGCCTACGAGCAGTACTTC	CAWSVGIGTLAYEQYF
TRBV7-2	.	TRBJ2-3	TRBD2	TGTGCCAGCAACCCGCGGGGTAGCGGGGGCTTTGGGGATACGCAGTATTTT	CASNPRGSGGFGDTQYF
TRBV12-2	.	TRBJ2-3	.	TGTGCAAGTCGCTTACTTATGGCGGGGGGCTCGGATACGCAGTATTTT	CASRLLMAGGSDTQYF
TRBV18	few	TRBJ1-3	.	TGTGCCAGCTCACGGGCACGCAGGGAGGCTGGAAACACCATATATTTT	CASSRARREAGNTIYF
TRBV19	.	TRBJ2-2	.	TGTGCCAGTACCGAGAGTTCCGGGGAGCTGTTTTTT	CASTESSGELFF
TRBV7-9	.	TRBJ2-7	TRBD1	TGTGCCAGCAGCTTAGACAGGGGAAGGAGCGAGCAGTACTTC	CASSLDRGRSEQYF
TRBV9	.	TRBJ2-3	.	TGTGCCAGCAGCGTAGATGGAGTCAGCACAGATACGCAGTATTTT	CASSVDGVSTDTQYF